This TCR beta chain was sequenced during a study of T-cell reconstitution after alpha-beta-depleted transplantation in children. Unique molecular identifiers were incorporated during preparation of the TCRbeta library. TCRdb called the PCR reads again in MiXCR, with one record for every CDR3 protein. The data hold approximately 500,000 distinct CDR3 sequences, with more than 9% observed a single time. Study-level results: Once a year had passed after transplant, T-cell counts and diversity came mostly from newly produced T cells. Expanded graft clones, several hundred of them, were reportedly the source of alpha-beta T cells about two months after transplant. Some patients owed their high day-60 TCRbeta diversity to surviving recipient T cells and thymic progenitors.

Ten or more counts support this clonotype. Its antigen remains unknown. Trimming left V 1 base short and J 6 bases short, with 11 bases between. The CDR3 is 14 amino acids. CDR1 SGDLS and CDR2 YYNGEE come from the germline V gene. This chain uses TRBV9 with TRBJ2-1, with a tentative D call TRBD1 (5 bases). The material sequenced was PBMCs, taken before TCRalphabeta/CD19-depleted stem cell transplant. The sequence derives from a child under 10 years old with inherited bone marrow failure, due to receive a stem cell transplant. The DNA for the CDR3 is TGTGCCAGCAGCGTACGCAGGGATGGCAATGAGCAGTTCTTC. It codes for CASSVRRDGNEQFF.